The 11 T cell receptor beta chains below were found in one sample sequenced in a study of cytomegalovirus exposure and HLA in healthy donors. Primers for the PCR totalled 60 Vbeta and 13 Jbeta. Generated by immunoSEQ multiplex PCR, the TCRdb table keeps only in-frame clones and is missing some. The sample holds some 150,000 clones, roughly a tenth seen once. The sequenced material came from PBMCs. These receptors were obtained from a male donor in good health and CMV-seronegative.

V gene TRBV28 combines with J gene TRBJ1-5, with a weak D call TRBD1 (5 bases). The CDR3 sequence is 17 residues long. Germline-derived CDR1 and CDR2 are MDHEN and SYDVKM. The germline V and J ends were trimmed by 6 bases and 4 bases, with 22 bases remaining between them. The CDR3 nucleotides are TGTGCCAGCAGCCGCGCTTCAGGGAGGGGCACTAATCAGCCCCAGCATTTT. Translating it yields CASSRASGRGTNQPQHF.

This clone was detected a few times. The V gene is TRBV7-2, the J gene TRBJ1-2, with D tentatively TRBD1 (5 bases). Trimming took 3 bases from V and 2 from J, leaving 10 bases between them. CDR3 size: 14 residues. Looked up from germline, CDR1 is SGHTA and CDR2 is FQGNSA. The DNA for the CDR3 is TGTGCCAGCAGCTTCCTCGGACACAACTATGGCTACACCTTC. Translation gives CASSFLGHNYGYTF.

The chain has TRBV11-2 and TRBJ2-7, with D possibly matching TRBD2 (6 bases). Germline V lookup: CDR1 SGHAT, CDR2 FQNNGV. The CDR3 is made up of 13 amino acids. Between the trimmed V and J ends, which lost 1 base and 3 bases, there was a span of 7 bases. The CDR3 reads CASSLGRDYEQYF. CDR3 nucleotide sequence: TGTGCCAGCAGCTTAGGGAGGGACTACGAGCAGTACTTC.

The CDR3 DNA is TGTGCCAGCAGAGGACAGTACTATGGCTACACCTTC. It yields the protein CASRGQYYGYTF. This sequence joins TRBV2 and TRBJ1-2; a possible D gene is TRBD1 (6 bases). The CDR3 runs to 12 residues. Trimming cost V 6 bases and J 3 bases, with 8 bases left between them. Germline V gene data show CDR1 as SNHLY and CDR2 as FYNNEI.

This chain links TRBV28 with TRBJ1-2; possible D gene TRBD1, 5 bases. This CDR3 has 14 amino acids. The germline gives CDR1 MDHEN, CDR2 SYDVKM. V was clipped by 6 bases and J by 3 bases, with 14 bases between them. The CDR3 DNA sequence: TGTGCCAGCAGGGGGGAGGCCCGGTACTATGGCTACACCTTC. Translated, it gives CASRGEARYYGYTF.

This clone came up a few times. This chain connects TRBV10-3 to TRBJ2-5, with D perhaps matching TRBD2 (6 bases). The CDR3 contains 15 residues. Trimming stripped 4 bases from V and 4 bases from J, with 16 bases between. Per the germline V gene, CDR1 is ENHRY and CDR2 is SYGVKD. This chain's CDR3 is CAISGASGGGETQYF. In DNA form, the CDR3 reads TGTGCCATCAGTGGCGCCTCTGGGGGAGGAGAGACCCAGTACTTC.

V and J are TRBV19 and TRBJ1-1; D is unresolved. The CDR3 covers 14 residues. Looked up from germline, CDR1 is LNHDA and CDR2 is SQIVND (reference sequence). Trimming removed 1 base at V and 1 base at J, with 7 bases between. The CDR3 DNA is TGTGCCAGTAGTATAGGACTCCCGAACACTGAAGCTTTCTTT. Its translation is CASSIGLPNTEAFF.

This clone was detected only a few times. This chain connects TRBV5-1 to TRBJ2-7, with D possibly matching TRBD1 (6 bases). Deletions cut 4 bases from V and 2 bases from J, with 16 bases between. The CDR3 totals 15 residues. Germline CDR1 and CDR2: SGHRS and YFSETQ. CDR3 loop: CASSRVIAGAYEQYF. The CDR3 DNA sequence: TGCGCCAGCAGCCGCGTTATAGCAGGGGCCTACGAGCAGTACTTC.

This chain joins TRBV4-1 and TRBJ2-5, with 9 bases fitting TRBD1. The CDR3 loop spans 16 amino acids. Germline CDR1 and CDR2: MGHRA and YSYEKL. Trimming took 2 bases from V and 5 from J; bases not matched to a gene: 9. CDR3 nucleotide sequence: TGCGCCAGCAGCCAATCCGTAGAGGACAGGGGCGAGACCCAGTACTTC. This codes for CASSQSVEDRGETQYF.

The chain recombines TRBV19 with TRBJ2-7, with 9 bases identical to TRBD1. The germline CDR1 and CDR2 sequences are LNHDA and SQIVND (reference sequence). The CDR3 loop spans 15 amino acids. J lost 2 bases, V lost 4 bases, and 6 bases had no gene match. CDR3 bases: TGTGCCAGTAGTAGCCGGGACAGGGCTCCCTACGAGCAGTACTTC. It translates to CASSSRDRAPYEQYF.

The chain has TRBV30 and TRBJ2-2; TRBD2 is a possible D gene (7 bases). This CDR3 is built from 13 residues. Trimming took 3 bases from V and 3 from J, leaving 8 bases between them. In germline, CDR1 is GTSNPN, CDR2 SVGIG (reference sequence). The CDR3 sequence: CAWRGGHTGELFF. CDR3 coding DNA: TGTGCCTGGAGGGGGGGGCACACCGGGGAGCTGTTTTTT.